The entry below describes one TCR beta chain. Enrolment of Seattle patients took place during active infection, and they were followed longitudinally. The data are from a study of blood T cell repertoires in COVID-19. Measured with immunoSEQ multiplex PCR; TCRdb has only the in-frame clones, and not every one. This sample has approximately 330,000 clones, with around 90% found just once. This CDR3 region has 11 residues. CDR1 and CDR2 from the germline V gene are LNHDA and SQIVND (reference sequence). Deletions cut 9 bases from V and 10 bases from J, with 15 bases between. V gene TRBV19 combines with J gene TRBJ1-1; unclear D gene. This clonotype originated in a woman in her thirties or forties with COVID-19, enrolled during active disease. Sequencing was performed on peripheral blood. CDR3 bases: TGTGCCAGCGGGTGGCCGTCCGGAGCTTTCTTT. Amino acid sequence: CASGWPSGAFF. Looking up the rest from reference TRBV19 and TRBJ1-1 gives the full variable domain: DGGITQSPKYLFRKEGQNVTLSCEQNLNHDAMYWYRQDPGQGLRLIYYSQIVNDFQKGDIAEGYSVSREKKESFPLTVTSAQKNPTAFYLCASGWPSGAFFGQGTRLTVV.